The following is a T cell receptor beta chain sequence with its context. The antigen is unknown. This CDR3 spans 16 amino acids. J was trimmed by 4 bases and V by 1 base; bases with no gene match: 3. Germline V CDR1 and CDR2: LGHNA, YNFKEQ. This entry comes from a study of T-cell reconstitution after alpha-beta-depleted transplantation in children. Study outcomes and limitations: Reportedly, roughly two months post-transplant, alpha-beta T cells arose from several hundred expanded graft clones. Surviving recipient T cells and thymic progenitors underlay high day-60 TCRbeta diversity in some patients.

Unique molecular identifiers were used to barcode this TCRbeta library. TCRdb processed the PCR reads anew with MiXCR; each CDR3 protein has one entry. This sample yields approximately 230,000 distinct CDR3 sequences, of which about 25% are seen a single time; roughly 2.6% belongs to the top ten. The TCR was taken from a girl aged 2 to 9 with Fanconi anemia, due to receive a stem cell transplant. The sample here was PBMCs, taken before TCRalphabeta/CD19-depleted stem cell transplant. This chain uses TRBV4-2 with TRBJ2-7; TRBD2 aligns across 14 bases. The CDR3 here is CASSQVGTSGSYEQYF. The CDR3 DNA is TGTGCCAGCAGCCAAGTTGGGACTAGCGGGAGTTACGAGCAGTACTTC.